What follows are 13 T cell receptor beta chains derived from one specimen sequenced in a study of tumor and adjacent non-tumor tissue in lung cancer. This sample's RNA came from whole unsorted tissue. This non-tumor lung sample came from over 3 cm beyond the tumor edge. The library came from three nested PCR rounds adapted from ARM-PCR protocols. TCRdb processed the multiplex PCR reads anew with MiXCR; each CDR3 protein has one entry. The top ten hold less than 40% of the sample, which has some 95,000 distinct CDR3 sequences, less than 85% seen once. What was sequenced was distant non-tumor lung tissue. These receptor sequences come from a man in his fifties or sixties with small cell lung cancer.

The genes are TRBV11-2 and TRBJ1-1; D remains ambiguous. V gave up 2 bases and J gave up 8 bases, with 12 bases separating them. Germline V gene lookup returns CDR1 SGHAT and CDR2 FQNNGV. The CDR3 extends over 13 amino acids. CDR3 region: CASSLKGRLEAFF. The CDR3 region has the DNA TGTGCCAGCAGCTTAAAGGGCCGGCTCGAAGCTTTCTTT. Drawing the rest from reference TRBV11-2 and TRBJ1-1, the complete variable domain is EAGVAQSPRYKIIEKRQSVAFWCNPISGHATLYWYQQILGQGPKLLIQFQNNGVVDDSQLPKDRFSAERLKGVDSTLKIQPAKLEDSAVYLCASSLKGRLEAFFGQGTRLTVV.

This clonotype was seen once. Because the CDR3 is missing its conserved closing phenylalanine or tryptophan, this is likely a read error. The J gene is TRBJ2-7, the V gene TRBV28; 9 bases map to TRBD1. V shed 8 bases and J 4 bases; nucleotides not matched to a gene: 9. This CDR3 has 14 residues. Germline V lookup: CDR1 MDHEN, CDR2 SYDVKM. CDR3 nucleotide sequence: TGTGCCAGCCGGTACAGGGGGCGGGTGTACGAGCAGTACATC. Protein product: CASRYRGRVYEQYI.

Of note for this clonotype: Germline is not matched at one junction end, which may reflect a read error. The chain links TRBV4-1 to TRBJ2-1; TRBD1 aligns across 7 bases. This CDR3 region has 17 residues. CDR1 MGHRA and CDR2 YSYEKL come from the germline V gene. CDR3 in amino acids: CASSQDTTPQGVRSQLF. CDR3 coding DNA: TGCGCCAGCAGCCAAGACACGACCCCCCAGGGGGTACGCTCTCAGCTCTTC.

The gene calls are TRBV20-1 and TRBJ2-5; TRBD2 aligns across 10 bases. Germline CDR1 is DFQATT and CDR2 is SNEGSKA (reference sequence). The CDR3 runs 15 residues. Trimming removed 6 bases from V and 5 bases from J; junction bases left unmatched: 12. The CDR3 nucleotides read TGCAGTGCCCAGTCTAGCGGGGGTTCATGGGAGACCCAGTACTTC. It yields the protein CSAQSSGGSWETQYF.

Of note for this clonotype: With a far larger clone one base away, a read error is the likely cause. The chain employs TRBV28 and TRBJ2-3, with unresolved D. The CDR3 extends over 11 amino acids. Germline CDR1 reads MDHEN; CDR2 reads SYDVKM. This CDR3 is CANSSTDTQYF. DNA for the CDR3: TGTGCCAACAGTAGCACAGATACGCAGTATTTT.

Turning to this clonotype: No conserved phenylalanine or tryptophan is present at the end of the CDR3, so a read error is the likely explanation. Because the CDR3's place on the DNA is in doubt, the DNA is left out and the CDR3 is given as listed by TCRdb. The chain has TRBV20-1 and TRBJ1-4. Looked up from germline, CDR1 is DFQATT and CDR2 is SNEGSKA (reference sequence). The CDR3 is 14 amino acids in total, end residues counted. The CDR3 loop reads CSANSQGGGEKLLS.

This chain uses TRBV7-3 with TRBJ2-5; D is possibly TRBD2 (6 bases). This CDR3 has 16 amino acids. Germline lookup yields CDR1 SGHTA and CDR2 FQGTGA. CDR3 DNA sequence: TGTACCGGCAGCTCCGGCGGGATGGAACTTCGAGGGACCCAGTACTTC. Its translation: CTGSSGGMELRGTQYF.

This clonotype showed up just once. The conserved phenylalanine or tryptophan normally closing the CDR3 is absent here, so this likely arose from a read error. V and J are TRBV11-2 and TRBJ2-1, with 10 positions matching TRBD2. CDR1 and CDR2 (germline): SGHAT, FQNNGV. This CDR3 has 18 amino acids. CDR3 sequence reads: CASSLGVAGGYSYKEQFI. CDR3 nucleotide sequence: TGTGCCAGCAGCTTAGGAGTAGCGGGAGGCTACTCCTACAAAGAGCAGTTCATC.

Within the sample, this clonotype is medium-sized. The V gene is TRBV11-2, the J gene TRBJ2-5; 10 positions agree with TRBD1. The junction had 9 bases not matched to a gene; V was cut back by 3 bases and J by 5 bases. Germline V CDR1 and CDR2: SGHAT, FQNNGV. The CDR3 contains 16 residues. As DNA, the CDR3 is TGTGCCAGCAGCTTGAGCCGGGACAGGGGTATGGAGACCCAGTACTTC. The encoded protein is CASSLSRDRGMETQYF.

About this clonotype: With a much larger clone just one base away, this may be a read error. The chain carries TRBV20-1 and TRBJ1-1; no clear D. The CDR3 contains 16 residues. The germline gives CDR1 DFQATT, CDR2 SNEGSKA (reference sequence). Trimming stripped 3 bases from V and 4 bases from J, with 21 bases between. The CDR3 DNA is TGCAGTGCTAGTGATATGTGCAGGCAGTATCGCACTGAAGCTTTCTTT. It translates to CSASDMCRQYRTEAFF.

The CDR3 DNA reads TGTGCCAGCGACAATATTCCCGCGCCAGATACGCAGTATTTT. This codes for CASDNIPAPDTQYF. The chain has TRBV9 and TRBJ2-3, with D hard to call. V lost 7 bases to trimming and J lost 4 bases, with 16 bases between them. The germline V gene has CDR1 SGDLS and CDR2 YYNGEE. The CDR3 length is 14 residues. The full variable domain, its missing parts supplied by reference TRBV9 and TRBJ2-3, is DSGVTQTPKHLITATGQRVTLRCSPRSGDLSVYWYQQSLDQGLQFLIQYYNGEERAKGNILERFSAQQFPDLHSELNLSSLELGDSALYFCASDNIPAPDTQYFGPGTRLTVL.

CDR3 sequence: CASSRFIRDTEAFF. CDR3 nucleotides: TGTGCCAGCAGTCGATTCATCAGGGACACTGAAGCTTTCTTT. The genes are TRBV6-5 and TRBJ1-1, with D possibly TRBD1 on 5 matching bases. The ends were cut back, 5 bases at V and 3 bases at J, with 13 bases in the middle. The CDR3 sequence is 14 residues long. CDR1 and CDR2 from the germline V gene are MNHEY and SVGAGI.

A remark on this clonotype: Its ends do not fully match the called genes, so a read error is possible. V gene TRBV12-3 or TRBV12-4 combines with J gene TRBJ2-5; D might be TRBD2 (5 bases). The CDR3 is 13 residues long. In nucleotides, the CDR3 is TGTGCCAGCAGTCGATATGAGGAGGAGACTCAGTACTTC. It specifies CASSRYEEETQYF.